This TCR beta chain was sequenced for a study of patients and donors after allogeneic stem cell transplantation. Germline V lookup: CDR1 SGHRS, CDR2 YFSETQ. The ends were cut back, 4 bases at V and 5 bases at J, with 9 bases in the middle. This CDR3 has 12 amino acids. MiXCR, run by TCRdb on the RT-PCR reads, gives a single entry per CDR3 protein. The sample lists over 400,000 distinct CDR3 sequences; 15% to 20% were seen once. The sequencing input was blood, either unsorted or a sorted T cell fraction (not recorded which). The sequence was obtained from a human donor who was either an allogeneic HSCT recipient or a stem cell or donor lymphocyte infusion donor (not recorded which). It is not recorded whose cells these are; they may come from a transplant donor. The genes are TRBV5-1 and TRBJ1-2, with D unresolved. This chain's CDR3 is CASSEDTYGYTF. For the CDR3, the DNA is TGCGCCAGCAGCGAAGACACATATGGCTACACCTTC.